These 13 T cell receptor beta chains were all obtained from the same sample, sequenced in a study of T cell responses to AZD1222 COVID-19 vaccine. Profiling relied on immunoSEQ multiplex PCR, and the TCRdb table lists in-frame clones only, not all of them. Of about 150,000 clones in the sample, approximately 90% were seen once. This specimen was peripheral blood, taken 28 days after the second AZD1222 dose. The receptors shown here come from an adult who received the AZD1222 COVID-19 vaccine.

The rearrangement uses TRBV28 and TRBJ1-2, with a possible D match to TRBD1 (5 bases). V was pared by 2 bases and J by 4 bases, with 8 bases between. The CDR3 has 13 amino acids. Germline lookup yields CDR1 MDHEN and CDR2 SYDVKM. The CDR3 loop reads CASSLGQGYGYTF. The CDR3 region has the DNA TGTGCCAGCAGTTTAGGGCAGGGCTATGGCTACACCTTC.

This sequence joins TRBV4-2 and TRBJ1-5, with a weak D call TRBD1 (5 bases). Trimming left V 0 bases short and J 7 bases short, with 16 bases between. CDR1 and CDR2 (germline): LGHNA, YNFKEQ. The CDR3 extends over 16 amino acids. CDR3 residues: CASSQDLAGVRQPQHF. The CDR3 DNA follows: TGTGCCAGCAGCCAAGATCTGGCGGGGGTGAGGCAGCCCCAGCATTTT.

The chain links TRBV2 to TRBJ2-7; the D is unclear. V lost 4 bases to trimming and J lost 4 bases, with 26 bases between them. The CDR3 length is 18 residues. Germline CDR1 is SNHLY and CDR2 is FYNNEI. CDR3 in amino acids: CASSGPPWLGSEEYEQYF. The CDR3 DNA is TGTGCCAGCAGTGGACCCCCTTGGCTGGGATCGGAAGAATACGAGCAGTACTTC.

V gene TRBV27 combines with J gene TRBJ1-6; 8 bases match TRBD1. Trimming cost V 6 bases and J 9 bases; bases outside gene matches: 7. The CDR3 covers 14 residues. Germline CDR1 and CDR2: MNHEY and SMNVEV (reference sequence). The CDR3 here is CASSSQGASSPLHF. The CDR3 nucleotides read TGTGCCAGCAGCTCGCAGGGGGCGAGTTCACCCCTCCACTTT.

The V call is TRBV14, the J call TRBJ1-4, with a weak D call TRBD1 (5 bases). V was pared by 4 bases and J by 5 bases, with 14 bases between. Germline V gives CDR1 SGHDN, CDR2 FVKESK. The CDR3 is 15 residues long. The CDR3 protein is CASSPFGTPNEKLFF. In DNA, the CDR3 is TGTGCCAGCAGCCCCTTCGGGACCCCCAATGAAAAACTGTTTTTT.

In its sample, this clone was seen once. V usage is TRBV5-5 and J usage is TRBJ1-5, with 9 bases that match TRBD1. This CDR3 region has 16 residues. J lost 7 bases, V lost 2 bases, and 10 bases had no gene match. CDR1 is SGHKS, CDR2 YYEKEE, per germline (reference sequence). The CDR3 coding sequence is TGTGCCAGCAGCTTACTTTTGCGACAGGGGGGGCAGCCCCAGCATTTT. Translated: CASSLLLRQGGQPQHF.

This clone appeared a single time. The CDR3 nucleotides read TGTGCCAGCAGTGAAGAGGGGACAGGGGGTGAAAAACTGTTTTTT. Translation gives CASSEEGTGGEKLFF. V is TRBV2 and J is TRBJ1-4; 11 nucleotides align to TRBD1. The CDR3 runs to 15 residues. V trimming: 1 base; J trimming: 7 bases; junction bases outside the gene matches: 2. The germline V gene has CDR1 SNHLY and CDR2 FYNNEI. Full variable domain (rest looked up from reference TRBV2 and TRBJ1-4): EPEVTQTPSHQVTQMGQEVILRCVPISNHLYFYWYRQILGQKVEFLVSFYNNEISEKSEIFDDQFSVERPDGSNFTLKIRSTKLEDSAMYFCASSEEGTGGEKLFFGSGTQLSVL.

V is TRBV3-1 (or the pseudogene TRBV3-2) and J is TRBJ1-1; D is uncertain. Per the germline V gene, CDR1 is LGHDT and CDR2 is YNNKEL (reference sequence). Trimming removed 0 bases at V and 0 bases at J, with 17 bases between. The CDR3 consists of 18 residues. Here the CDR3 DNA reads TGTGCCAGCAGCCAAGATCCCAAGACACGGCAGATGAACACTGAAGCTTTCTTT. Translating gives CASSQDPKTRQMNTEAFF.

V is TRBV5-5 and J is TRBJ1-2, with a weak D call TRBD1 (6 bases). The CDR3 is 13 residues long. The V gene lost 5 bases and the J gene lost 8 bases, with 16 bases spanning the gap. CDR1 and CDR2 from the germline V gene are SGHKS and YYEKEE (reference sequence). The CDR3 loop reads CASRQPAGAGYTF. The CDR3 DNA reads as TGTGCCAGCAGGCAGCCCGCAGGGGCGGGCTACACCTTC.

With respect to this clone: A junction end diverges from the germline sequence, so it may reflect a read error. V gene TRBV2 combines with J gene TRBJ1-2, with 10 positions matching TRBD1. The germline V gene encodes CDR1 SNHLY and CDR2 FYNNEI. The CDR3 has 15 amino acids. The CDR3 region has the DNA TGTGCCAGCAGTGACCGGACAGGGGGAGACTACGGCTACACCTTC. Residues: CASSDRTGGDYGYTF.

The gene calls are TRBV4-1 and TRBJ2-2; TRBD2 aligns across 10 bases. Germline V gene data show CDR1 as MGHRA and CDR2 as YSYEKL. This CDR3 contains 19 residues. The V and J ends lost 0 bases and 0 bases, in that order; junction bases with no gene match: 7. CDR3 sequence reads: CASSQEGLAGAPNTGELFF. The CDR3 nucleotides read TGCGCCAGCAGCCAAGAGGGCCTAGCGGGGGCCCCGAACACCGGGGAGCTGTTTTTT.

This clone was recorded once. CDR3 residues: CASRYLTRTGGAETQYF. The CDR3, as DNA: TGTGCCAGCAGATATCTTACCCGGACAGGGGGCGCGGAGACCCAGTACTTC. The chain employs TRBV11-2 and TRBJ2-5, with 11 bases that match TRBD1. CDR1 is SGHAT and CDR2 is FQNNGV in the germline V gene. There are 17 residues in the CDR3. The V gene end was trimmed by 6 bases and the J gene end by 5 bases; junction bases not matched to a gene: 14.

The chain combines TRBV25-1 with TRBJ2-3; D possibly corresponds to TRBD2 (5 bases). V lost 0 bases and J 6 bases, leaving 16 bases between the germline ends. This CDR3 spans 16 amino acids. Germline CDR1 MGHDK, CDR2 SYGVNS. As DNA, the CDR3 is TGTGCCAGCAGTGAATATAGGCGAGGTCGGGGTGATACGCAGTATTTT. Residues: CASSEYRRGRGDTQYF.